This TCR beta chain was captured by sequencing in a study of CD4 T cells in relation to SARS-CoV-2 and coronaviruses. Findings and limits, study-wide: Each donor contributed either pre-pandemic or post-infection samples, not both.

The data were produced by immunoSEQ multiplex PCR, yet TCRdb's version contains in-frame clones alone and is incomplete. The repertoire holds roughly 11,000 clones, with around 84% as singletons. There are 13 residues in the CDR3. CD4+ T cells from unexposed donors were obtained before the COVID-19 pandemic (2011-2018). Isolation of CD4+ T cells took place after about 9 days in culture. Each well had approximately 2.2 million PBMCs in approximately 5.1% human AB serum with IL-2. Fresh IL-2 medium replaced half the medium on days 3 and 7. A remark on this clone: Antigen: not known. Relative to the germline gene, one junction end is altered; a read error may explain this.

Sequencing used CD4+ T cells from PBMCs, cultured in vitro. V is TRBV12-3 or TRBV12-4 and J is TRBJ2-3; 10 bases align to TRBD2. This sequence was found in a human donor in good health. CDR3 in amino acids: CASSLAGAHTQYF. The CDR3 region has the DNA TGTGCCAGCAGTCTAGCGGGAGCTCATACGCAGTATTTT.